The text below deals with one T cell receptor (beta chain). What it binds is not known. Researchers ran the PCR with 60 Vbeta and 13 Jbeta primers. The protocol was immunoSEQ multiplex PCR, while the TCRdb copy is restricted to in-frame clones and leaves out a portion. The table records over 95,000 clones, roughly three quarters of them present only once. The data were taken from a study of cytomegalovirus exposure and HLA in healthy donors. Overall study results and limits: Analysis was carried out at a later point, and it linked a missense DCLRE1C variant to TCR beta V- and J-gene trimming. In an earlier analysis, in around 590 donors, most V segments appeared productive either ~87% or ~30% of the time.

The CDR3 totals 15 residues. Germline CDR1 and CDR2: LNHDA and SQIVND (reference sequence). Trimming took 6 bases from V and 0 from J; bases not matched to a gene: 5. The TCR originated in a middle-aged man in good health and CMV-seronegative. The rearrangement links TRBV19 to TRBJ1-3; TRBD1 matches 7 bases. Specimen: PBMCs. The CDR3 bases are TGTGCCAGTAGCCGACAGGGCCTCTCTGGAAACACCATATATTTT. Amino acid sequence: CASSRQGLSGNTIYF.